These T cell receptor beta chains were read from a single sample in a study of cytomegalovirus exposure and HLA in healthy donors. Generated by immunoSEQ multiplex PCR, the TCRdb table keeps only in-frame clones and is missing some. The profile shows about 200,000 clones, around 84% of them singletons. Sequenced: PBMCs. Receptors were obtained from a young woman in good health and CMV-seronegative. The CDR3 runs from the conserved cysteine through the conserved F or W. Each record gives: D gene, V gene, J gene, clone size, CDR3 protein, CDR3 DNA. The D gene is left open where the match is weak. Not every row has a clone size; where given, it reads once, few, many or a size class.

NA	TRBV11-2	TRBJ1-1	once	CASSPQGGRTEQNTEAFF	TGTGCCAGCAGCCCACAGGGTGGGCGGACAGAACAGAACACTGAAGCTTTCTTT
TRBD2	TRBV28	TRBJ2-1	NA	CASMLLAGNNEQFF	TGTGCCAGCATGTTACTAGCGGGAAACAATGAGCAGTTCTTC
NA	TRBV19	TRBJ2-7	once	CASSREKLPYEQYF	TGTGCCAGTAGTAGGGAGAAACTCCCCTACGAGCAGTACTTC
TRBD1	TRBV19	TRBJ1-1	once	CASSISDRANTEAFF	TGTGCCAGTAGTATTTCCGACAGGGCGAACACTGAAGCTTTCTTT
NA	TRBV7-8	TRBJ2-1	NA	CASSFVAAYNEQFF	TGTGCCAGTAGCTTCGTAGCGGCCTACAATGAGCAGTTCTTC
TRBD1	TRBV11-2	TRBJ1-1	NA	CASSLTGDLNTEAFF	TGTGCCAGCAGCTTAACAGGGGACTTGAACACTGAAGCTTTCTTT
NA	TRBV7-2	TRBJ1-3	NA	CASSRYRFRTGNTIYF	TGTGCCAGCAGCCGTTACAGGTTTAGAACTGGAAACACCATATATTTT
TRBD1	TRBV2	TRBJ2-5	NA	CASRATGGSQETQYF	TGTGCCAGCCGGGCCACAGGGGGATCCCAAGAGACCCAGTACTTC
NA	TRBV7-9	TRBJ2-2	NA	CASSLLLYGELFF	TGTGCCAGCAGCTTACTACTCTACGGGGAGCTGTTTTTT
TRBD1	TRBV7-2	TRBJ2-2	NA	CASSPRQGRSGELFF	TGTGCCAGCAGCCCCCGACAGGGTCGGTCCGGGGAGCTGTTTTTT
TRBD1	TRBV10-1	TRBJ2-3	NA	CASRRQGSDTQYF	TGCGCCAGCAGAAGACAGGGGTCTGATACGCAGTATTTT
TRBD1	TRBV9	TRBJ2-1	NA	CASSPGQGTKNNEQFF	TGTGCCAGCAGCCCCGGACAGGGGACGAAAAACAATGAGCAGTTCTTC
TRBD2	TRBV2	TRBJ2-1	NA	CASSVPGGLGEQFF	TGTGCCAGCAGTGTTCCGGGAGGGCTGGGTGAGCAGTTCTTC
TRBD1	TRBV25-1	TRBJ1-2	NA	CASSTGTGYTF	TGTGCCAGCAGTACTGGGACAGGGTACACCTTC
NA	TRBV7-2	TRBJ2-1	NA	CASSFGTRHNEQFF	TGTGCCAGCAGCTTCGGGACAAGACACAATGAGCAGTTCTTC
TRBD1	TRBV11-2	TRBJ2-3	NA	CASSFGQGADTQYF	TGTGCCAGCAGCTTCGGACAGGGCGCAGATACGCAGTATTTT
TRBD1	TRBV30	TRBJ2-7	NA	CAWDKIFTLTGQGANEQYF	TGTGCCTGGGACAAAATCTTCACACTCACAGGGCAGGGGGCGAACGAGCAGTACTTC
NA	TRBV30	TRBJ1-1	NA	CAWTPGWAGSRNTEAFF	TGTGCCTGGACACCCGGTTGGGCGGGCTCGAGGAACACTGAAGCTTTCTTT
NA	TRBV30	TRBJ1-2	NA	CASGRWNYGYTF	TGTGCTTCCGGCAGGTGGAACTATGGCTACACCTTC
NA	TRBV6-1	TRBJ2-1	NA	CASSEARGGYNEQFF	TGTGCCAGCAGTGAAGCGCGAGGGGGCTACAATGAGCAGTTCTTC
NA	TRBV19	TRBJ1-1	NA	CASRPRRGSNTEAFF	TGTGCCAGTAGACCTCGTCGCGGTTCGAACACTGAAGCTTTCTTT
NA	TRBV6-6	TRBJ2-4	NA	CASSFPDTKNIQYF	TGTGCCAGCAGTTTCCCGGACACCAAAAACATTCAGTACTTC
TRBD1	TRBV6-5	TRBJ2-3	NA	CASSLPGQTSTDTQYF	TGTGCCAGCAGTTTGCCGGGACAGACTAGCACAGATACGCAGTATTTT
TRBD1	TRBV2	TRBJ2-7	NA	CASRKGQAIYEQYF	TGTGCCAGCAGGAAAGGACAGGCGATCTACGAGCAGTACTTC
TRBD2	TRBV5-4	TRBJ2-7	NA	CASSSGLEGPGQYF	TGTGCCAGCAGCTCGGGACTAGAGGGGCCTGGGCAGTACTTC
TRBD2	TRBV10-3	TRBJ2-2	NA	CAISGPVGGKAGGNTGELFF	TGTGCCATCAGTGGGCCCGTAGGGGGCAAAGCGGGAGGGAACACCGGGGAGCTGTTTTTT
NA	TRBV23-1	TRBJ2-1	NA	CASSLLTGGGSAYNEQFF	TGCGCCAGCAGTCTCCTCACGGGGGGCGGGAGCGCGTACAATGAGCAGTTCTTC
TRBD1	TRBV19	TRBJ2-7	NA	CASKARQGAGEQYF	TGTGCCAGTAAGGCCCGACAGGGAGCAGGCGAGCAGTACTTC
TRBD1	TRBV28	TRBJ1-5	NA	CASSFLLDTGTGPSNQPQHF	TGTGCCAGCAGTTTTCTGCTGGACACTGGGACAGGGCCAAGCAATCAGCCCCAGCATTTT